This T cell receptor beta chain is drawn from a study of blood T cell repertoires in COVID-19. TCRdb keeps only in-frame clones here, not all; method: immunoSEQ multiplex PCR. The data hold 200,000 to 300,000 clones, with approximately 84% observed a single time. The sequenced sample consisted of peripheral blood. The receptor's source is a woman aged 25 to 45 who had recovered from COVID-19.

In DNA, the CDR3 is TGCGCCAGCAGCCAAGACGTAGCGGGGGGGCTTCTAAATGAGCAGTTCTTC. Translated: CASSQDVAGGLLNEQFF. The gene calls are TRBV4-3 and TRBJ2-1, with TRBD2 matching 11 bases. Losses at the gene ends were 0 bases for V and 7 bases for J; bases not matched to a gene: 8. The CDR3 loop spans 17 amino acids. The germline gives CDR1 LGHNA, CDR2 YSLEER.